Below are 21 T cell receptor beta chains sequenced from a single sample in a study of CD8 T cells in ankylosing spondylitis. Study results and caveats: Seemingly distinctive of ankylosing spondylitis blood was a TCR beta motif formed by eight highly homologous variants.

TCRdb redid the calling of the 5' RACE reads with MiXCR, one entry per CDR3 protein. This table has about 540,000 distinct CDR3 sequences, about 13% appearing once. Antigens of these TCRs are unknown. Sequences were obtained from blood, either unsorted or a sorted T cell fraction (not recorded which). Receptors were obtained from a male donor with ankylosing spondylitis.

This clonotype was seen only a few times. The chain combines TRBV5-1 with TRBJ1-1; 7 positions match TRBD1. Germline loops: CDR1 SGHRS, CDR2 YFSETQ. This CDR3 is built from 17 residues. V was clipped by 3 bases and J by 0 bases; unmatched bases: 11. This CDR3 reads CASSWTGIGFMNTEAFF. The DNA of the CDR3 is TGCGCCAGCAGCTGGACAGGTATCGGCTTCATGAACACTGAAGCTTTCTTT.

Only a few counts were recorded for this clonotype. The rearrangement links TRBV6-5 to TRBJ1-4, with D possibly matching TRBD1 (5 bases). Between the trimmed V and J ends, which lost 0 bases and 5 bases, there was a span of 10 bases. The CDR3 spans 15 residues. Germline-derived CDR1 and CDR2 are MNHEY and SVGAGI. CDR3 nucleotide sequence: TGTGCCAGCAGTTACTCCGGGACTTCAAATGAAAAACTGTTTTTT. Translated: CASSYSGTSNEKLFF.

This clonotype was recorded many times. The chain is built from TRBV5-1 and TRBJ2-3; perhaps D is TRBD1 or TRBD2 (6 bases each). Germline-derived CDR1 and CDR2 are SGHRS and YFSETQ. Trimming took off 0 bases at V and 3 bases at J, with 11 bases between the two ends. This CDR3 contains 15 residues. The CDR3 region has the DNA TGCGCCAGCAGCTTGGTGCGGGACAAAACAGATACGCAGTATTTT. Translating gives CASSLVRDKTDTQYF.

The gene calls are TRBV20-1 and TRBJ1-6; 9 bases line up with TRBD1. J was trimmed by 9 bases and V by 0 bases; bases with no gene match: 6. The CDR3 is made up of 15 amino acids. Per germline, CDR1 DFQATT and CDR2 SNEGSKA (reference sequence). CDR3 protein: CSARDDTGGGSPLHF. The CDR3 DNA reads as TGCAGTGCTAGAGATGATACAGGGGGCGGTTCACCCCTCCACTTT.

This clonotype has just a few counts. This chain connects TRBV4-1 to TRBJ1-1, with D tentatively TRBD1 (6 bases). The CDR3 extends over 17 amino acids. V lost 4 bases to trimming and J lost 0 bases, with 18 bases between them. Germline lookup yields CDR1 MGHRA and CDR2 YSYEKL. CDR3 region: CASSRPRRGAMNTEAFF. The CDR3 DNA is TGCGCCAGCAGCCGCCCGAGGAGGGGGGCCATGAACACTGAAGCTTTCTTT.

The rearrangement uses TRBV11-2 and TRBJ2-3, with D perhaps matching TRBD2 (5 bases). Germline V gene lookup returns CDR1 SGHAT and CDR2 FQNNGV. CDR3 length: 15 residues. The germline V and J ends were trimmed by 1 base and 2 bases, with 10 bases remaining between them. The CDR3: CASSLVGDPTDTQYF. The CDR3 region has the DNA TGTGCCAGCAGCTTAGTGGGAGATCCCACAGATACGCAGTATTTT.

The J gene is TRBJ2-5, the V gene TRBV25-1, with 9 bases fitting TRBD1. V lost 3 bases and J lost 9; bases outside the gene matches: 2. The CDR3 runs 12 residues. CDR1 MGHDK and CDR2 SYGVNS come from the germline V gene. CDR3 in amino acids: CASSDGTGPQYF. The CDR3 DNA follows: TGTGCCAGCAGTGATGGGACAGGGCCCCAGTACTTC.

The rearrangement joins TRBV7-8 to TRBJ2-5, with 11 bases matching TRBD2. V lost 3 bases, J lost 5 bases, and 5 bases stayed unmatched. Looked up from germline, CDR1 is SGHVS and CDR2 is FQNEAQ. The CDR3 covers 15 residues. This CDR3 is CASSFFTSGSETQYF. In nucleotides, the CDR3 is TGTGCCAGCAGCTTTTTCACTAGCGGGAGTGAGACCCAGTACTTC.

The CDR3: CSARGLAAGELFF. CDR3 sequence (DNA): TGCAGTGCTAGGGGACTAGCGGCCGGGGAGCTGTTTTTT. The chain combines TRBV20-1 with TRBJ2-2, with 11 bases that match TRBD2. The trim removed 3 bases at V and 6 bases at J, leaving 0 bases unmatched. Looked up from germline, CDR1 is DFQATT and CDR2 is SNEGSKA (reference sequence). This CDR3 is 13 amino acids long.

The rearrangement uses TRBV29-1 and TRBJ2-6; either TRBD1 or TRBD2 may supply D (5 bases each). V was shortened by 4 bases and J by 0 bases, with 25 bases between the two germline ends. This CDR3 is 20 amino acids long. The V gene's germline CDR1 is SQVTM and CDR2 ANQGSEA. The CDR3 DNA reads TGCAGCGTTGGTTCGGGCCCTGGGGGTTTTAAGGGCTCTGGGGCCAACGTCCTGACTTTC. Its protein product is CSVGSGPGGFKGSGANVLTF.

This clonotype occurred a few times. This chain links TRBV10-3 with TRBJ2-1; maybe TRBD1 (6 bases). CDR3 size: 13 residues. Germline V CDR1 and CDR2: ENHRY, SYGVKD. Trimming pared 9 bases from V and 2 bases from J, leaving 11 bases between. As DNA, the CDR3 is TGTGCCATTAACAGGGACACCTACAATGAGCAGTTCTTC. This codes for CAINRDTYNEQFF.

There are a few counts of this clonotype. This chain connects TRBV24-1 to TRBJ2-3, with D perhaps matching TRBD1 or TRBD2 (5 bases each). The CDR3 totals 15 residues. Germline CDR1 is KGHDR and CDR2 is SFDVKD. Trimming removed 0 bases from V and 0 bases from J, with 6 bases in between. The DNA for the CDR3 is TGTGCCACCAGTGATTTGGGGGACAGCACAGATACGCAGTATTTT. This encodes CATSDLGDSTDTQYF.

Only a few counts were recorded for this clonotype. The chain employs TRBV15 and TRBJ1-2; D is unresolved. In germline, CDR1 is LNHNV, CDR2 YYDKDF (reference sequence). Between the trimmed V and J ends, which lost 0 bases and 8 bases, there was a span of 10 bases. The CDR3 loop spans 13 amino acids. The chain's CDR3 is CATSRERAPGYTF. CDR3 coding DNA: TGTGCCACCAGCAGAGAGAGGGCTCCCGGCTACACCTTC.

The chain is built from TRBV4-2 and TRBJ2-2; the D is unclear. Germline V gives CDR1 LGHNA, CDR2 YNFKEQ. V was shortened by 0 bases and J by 5 bases, with 13 bases between the two germline ends. The CDR3 is made up of 16 amino acids. The CDR3 DNA is TGTGCCAGCAGCCAAGATGGGGTAGAACGGACCGGGGAGCTGTTTTTT. It codes for CASSQDGVERTGELFF.

This clonotype was found a few times. Here the CDR3 reads CASSIDEISSYNEQFF. The CDR3 DNA reads TGTGCCAGTAGTATCGACGAGATTAGCTCCTACAATGAGCAGTTCTTC. V and J are TRBV19 and TRBJ2-1; D not resolved. Trimming left V 3 bases short and J 0 bases short, with 12 bases between. From germline, CDR1 is LNHDA and CDR2 SQIVND (reference sequence). The CDR3 is made up of 16 amino acids. The full variable domain, rest sourced from reference TRBV19 and TRBJ2-1, is DGGITQSPKYLFRKEGQNVTLSCEQNLNHDAMYWYRQDPGQGLRLIYYSQIVNDFQKGDIAEGYSVSREKKESFPLTVTSAQKNPTAFYLCASSIDEISSYNEQFFGPGTRLTVL.

The chain links TRBV7-2 to TRBJ2-3, with 7 positions matching TRBD2. V lost 10 bases, J lost 4 bases, and 11 bases stayed unmatched. The CDR3 covers 14 residues. Germline CDR1 SGHTA, CDR2 FQGNSA. The CDR3 spells CATMTSPGPDTQYF. Written as DNA, the CDR3 is TGTGCCACCATGACTAGCCCCGGGCCAGATACGCAGTATTTT.

V is TRBV9 and J is TRBJ2-3, with TRBD1 matching over 8 bases. The germline CDR1 and CDR2 sequences are SGDLS and YYNGEE. The length of the CDR3 is 12 residues. The V gene end was trimmed by 4 bases and the J gene end by 9 bases; junction bases not matched to a gene: 4. The CDR3 spells CASSRTGKTQYF. CDR3 sequence (DNA): TGTGCCAGCAGCCGGACAGGGAAAACGCAGTATTTT.

This clonotype was detected only a few times. The genes are TRBV29-1 and TRBJ1-1, with D possibly TRBD1 on 5 matching bases. CDR1 is SQVTM, CDR2 ANQGSEA, per germline. Between the trimmed V and J ends, which lost 6 bases and 1 base, there was a span of 9 bases. The CDR3 runs to 12 residues. CDR3 sequence reads: CSVYDRNTEAFF. CDR3 coding DNA: TGCAGCGTGTATGACAGGAACACTGAAGCTTTCTTT.

This rearrangement joins TRBV23-1 to TRBJ2-1; 12 bases fit TRBD2. TRBV23-1 is flagged as an ORF with uncertain function. Losses at the gene ends were 7 bases for V and 2 bases for J; bases not matched to a gene: 3. The CDR3 is made up of 15 amino acids. CDR3 loop: CASKTSGSPYNEQFF. CDR3 nucleotides: TGCGCCAGCAAGACTAGCGGGAGTCCCTACAATGAGCAGTTCTTC.

This clonotype was observed a few times. V and J are TRBV20-1 and TRBJ1-5; TRBD1 might be the D (5 bases). The germline CDR1 and CDR2 sequences are DFQATT and SNEGSKA (reference sequence). The CDR3 loop spans 12 amino acids. Deletions cut 6 bases from V and 9 bases from J, with 15 bases between. CDR3 sequence: CSALGRRRPQHF. CDR3 DNA sequence: TGCAGTGCCCTGGGACGCAGGAGGCCCCAGCATTTT.

CDR3 region: CASKRGRGTDTQYF. DNA of the CDR3: TGCGCCAGCAAGCGAGGGAGAGGCACAGATACGCAGTATTTT. The genes are TRBV5-1 and TRBJ2-3; maybe TRBD2 (5 bases). In germline, CDR1 is SGHRS, CDR2 YFSETQ. Trimming cost V 6 bases and J 1 base, with 12 bases left between them. This CDR3 comprises 14 residues.